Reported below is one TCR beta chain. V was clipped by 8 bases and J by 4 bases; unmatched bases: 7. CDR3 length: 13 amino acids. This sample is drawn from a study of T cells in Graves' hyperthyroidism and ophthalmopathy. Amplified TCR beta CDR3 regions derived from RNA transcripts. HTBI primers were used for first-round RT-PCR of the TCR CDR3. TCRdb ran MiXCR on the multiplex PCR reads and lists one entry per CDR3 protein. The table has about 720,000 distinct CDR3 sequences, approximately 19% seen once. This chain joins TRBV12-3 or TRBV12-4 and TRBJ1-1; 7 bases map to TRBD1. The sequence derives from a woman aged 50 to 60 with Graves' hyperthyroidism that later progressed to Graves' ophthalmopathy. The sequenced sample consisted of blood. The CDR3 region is CASGHRGGTEAFF. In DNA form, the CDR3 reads TGTGCCAGCGGTCACAGGGGAGGCACTGAAGCTTTCTTT.